Below, 15 T cell receptor beta chains from the same sample are listed, as sequenced in a study of T cells in women clearing cervical HPV infection. The method was immunoSEQ multiplex PCR; TCRdb's version includes in-frame clones alone and lacks a portion of them. This listing includes under 45,000 clones. The sample taken for sequencing was blood buffy coat. The receptors derive from a woman between 18 and 70 years old with a cervical HPV16 infection that either progressed to CIN3+ or cleared (not recorded which).

As to this clone: The read comes to an end 3 residues before the CDR3 does, leaving the germline J gene to fill in the end. The chain carries TRBV2 and TRBJ1-2, with 7 bases identical to TRBD1. V lost 1 base to trimming and J lost 7 bases; unmatched junction nucleotides: 3. The germline V gene encodes CDR1 SNHLY and CDR2 FYNNEI. The CDR3 is made up of 13 amino acids. This CDR3 is CASSEDQGGGYTF. The part of the CDR3 DNA that was read is TGTGCCAGCAGTGAAGACCAGGGGGGTGGC.

As concerns this clone: The read ends 3 residues shy of where the CDR3 ends; the end is completed using the germline J gene. The chain couples TRBV19 to TRBJ2-1, with 10 nucleotides matching TRBD2. V was clipped by 10 bases and J by 2 bases; unmatched bases: 11. CDR1 and CDR2 from the germline V gene are LNHDA and SQIVND (reference sequence). There are 16 residues in the CDR3. This CDR3 is CATKGASGGPYNEQFF. The DNA read from the CDR3 is TGTGCCACTAAGGGGGCTAGCGGGGGCCCCTACAATGAG.

Comments on this clone: Read sequence stops 3 residues before the CDR3 end, and the germline J gene provides the missing end. The rearrangement links TRBV10-3 to TRBJ2-3; D unclear. CDR3 length: 14 amino acids. V was trimmed by 0 bases and J by 3 bases, leaving 7 bases between them. Germline CDR1 and CDR2: ENHRY and SYGVKD. CDR3 loop: CAISESKGTDTQYF. CDR3 bases read: TGTGCCATCAGTGAGTCGAAGGGTACAGATACG.

About this clone: The CDR3 is cut off 3 residues early in the read; its end comes from the germline J gene. The gene calls are TRBV19 and TRBJ2-7, with D possibly matching TRBD2 (6 bases). V lost 5 bases, J lost 4 bases, and 12 bases lay in between. The germline V gene has CDR1 LNHDA and CDR2 SQIVND (reference sequence). This CDR3 has 13 amino acids. The CDR3: CASSAEGRYEQYF. Incomplete CDR3 DNA: TGTGCCAGTAGTGCGGAGGGGAGATACGAG.

For this clone: The read ends 3 residues early relative to the CDR3; the germline J gene fills the gap. The chain carries TRBV20-1 and TRBJ2-5, with TRBD2 matching over 12 bases. CDR1 is DFQATT, CDR2 SNEGSKA, per germline (reference sequence). Trimming took 1 base from V and 1 from J; bases not matched to a gene: 7. This CDR3 is built from 17 residues. CDR3 residues: CSARGASGGAPQETQYF. Partial CDR3 DNA: TGCAGTGCTAGAGGAGCTAGCGGGGGGGCGCCCCAAGAGACC.

The CDR3 loop is CASSSTGDYGYTF. The CDR3 bases that were read are TGCGCCAGCAGCTCGACAGGTGACTATGGC. The V and J genes are TRBV5-1 and TRBJ1-2, with D possibly matching TRBD1 (6 bases). The CDR3 extends 3 residues past the end of the read, so its final part is completed from the germline J gene. Trimming removed 3 bases from V and 3 bases from J, with 9 bases in between. The V gene's germline CDR1 is SGHRS and CDR2 YFSETQ. This CDR3 is built from 13 residues.

Notes on this clone: The CDR3 extends 3 residues past the end of the read, so its final part is completed from the germline J gene. This chain uses TRBV19 with TRBJ2-7; TRBD2 is a possible D gene (6 bases). CDR1 LNHDA and CDR2 SQIVND come from the germline V gene (reference sequence). The CDR3 loop spans 14 amino acids. Trimming pared 7 bases from V and 3 bases from J, leaving 16 bases between. CDR3 sequence reads: CASKRAGSRYEQYF. Incomplete CDR3 DNA: TGTGCCAGTAAGAGGGCGGGAAGCCGCTACGAG.

As regards this clone: The read ends 3 residues before the CDR3 terminus; that terminus is restored from the germline J gene. The rearrangement joins TRBV20-1 to TRBJ2-3, with D tentatively TRBD2 (6 bases). V was clipped by 3 bases and J by 0 bases, with 13 bases between them. This CDR3 is built from 15 residues. CDR1 is DFQATT, CDR2 SNEGSKA, per germline (reference sequence). The CDR3 spells CSARLLATSTDTQYF. Partial CDR3 DNA: TGCAGTGCTAGGCTGCTAGCGACTAGCACAGATACG.

About this clone: The CDR3 goes on 3 residues after the read ends, and that part is filled in from the germline J gene. The gene calls are TRBV7-8 and TRBJ2-3; 9 nucleotides match TRBD1. After removal of 5 bases from V and 6 bases from J, the junction contained 12 bases not matched to a gene. Per germline, CDR1 SGHVS and CDR2 FQNEAQ. The CDR3 consists of 16 residues. The sequenced part of the CDR3 DNA is TGTGCCAGCAGCCCTCTTGGGACAGGGCCGGGCGATACG. This codes for CASSPLGTGPGDT. The entire CDR3 is CASSPLGTGPGDTQYF.

On this clone itself: The CDR3 end is not reached by the read, which stops 3 residues before it; the germline J gene fills it in. The chain is built from TRBV20-1 and TRBJ1-4; D is uncertain. Germline lookup yields CDR1 DFQATT and CDR2 SNEGSKA (reference sequence). V was cut by 5 bases and J by 0 bases, with 7 bases left in between. The CDR3 contains 13 residues. The CDR3 DNA, read in part, is TGCAGTGCTTACAGCACAACTAATGAAAAA. Translating gives CSAYSTTNEK. The full CDR3 protein is CSAYSTTNEKLFF.

Concerning this clone itself: The CDR3 end lies 3 residues beyond the end of the read and is filled in from the germline J gene. The chain recombines TRBV12-3 or TRBV12-4 with TRBJ1-2, with D hard to call. The CDR3 runs 12 residues. V lost 5 bases and J lost 3, with 7 bases in between. The chain's CDR3 is CASSIRDYGYTF. The sequenced CDR3 bases are TGTGCCAGCAGTATCCGGGACTATGGC.

About this clone: The read gets to within 3 residues of the CDR3 end, and the germline J gene fills in the rest. This chain uses TRBV6-1 with TRBJ2-2; perhaps TRBD2 as D (5 bases). CDR1 MNHNS and CDR2 SASEGT come from the germline V gene. V was cut by 2 bases and J by 9 bases, with 13 bases left in between. This CDR3 is built from 14 residues. The covered CDR3 bases are TGTGCCAGCAGTGAATGGACTGTTGGGCGGGAG. Amino acid sequence: CASSEWTVGRE. The entire CDR3 protein reads CASSEWTVGRELFF.

As regards this clone: The missing CDR3 end, 3 residues past where the read stops, is filled in from the germline J gene. The J gene is TRBJ2-5, the V gene TRBV7-2; 9 bases are a match to TRBD2. The V gene end was trimmed by 1 base and the J gene end by 4 bases; junction bases not matched to a gene: 4. Germline V gene lookup returns CDR1 SGHTA and CDR2 FQGNSA. There are 15 residues in the CDR3. Partial CDR3 DNA: TGTGCCAGCAGCTTAGTTGCGGGGGGGGGAGAGACC. The encoded protein is CASSLVAGGGET. In full, the CDR3 is CASSLVAGGGETQYF.

Comments on this clone: The read terminates 3 residues before the CDR3 end, so the remaining end is supplied by the germline J gene. The chain uses TRBV19 and TRBJ2-3, with 8 bases identical to TRBD1. J gave up 6 bases and V 2 bases, and 4 bases lay outside the gene matches. Germline assignment: CDR1 LNHDA and CDR2 SQIVND (reference sequence). The CDR3 spans 14 residues. CDR3 protein: CASSIQGAMDTQYF. Incomplete CDR3 DNA: TGTGCCAGTAGTATACAGGGGGCGATGGATACG.

In regard to this clone: Read sequence stops 3 residues before the CDR3 end, and the germline J gene provides the missing end. The chain links TRBV20-1 to TRBJ1-2; a weak D match, TRBD1 (6 bases). Per germline, CDR1 DFQATT and CDR2 SNEGSKA (reference sequence). V was shortened by 6 bases and J by 1 base, with 9 bases between the two germline ends. The CDR3 spans 12 residues. This chain's CDR3 is CSAGQSNYGYTF. The part of the CDR3 DNA that was read is TGCAGTGCAGGACAGAGTAACTATGGC.